This TCR beta chain is from a study of blood T cell repertoires in COVID-19. Sequencing used immunoSEQ multiplex PCR; TCRdb keeps in-frame clones, though not all of them. Of a few hundred thousand clones in the sample, roughly nine tenths were seen once. Membership in each cohort depended on participant-reported clinical history. Cohort 3 recovered donors had two negative PCRs, clearance, or symptom resolution. The sample taken for sequencing was PBMCs or T cells enriched from blood (not recorded which). The sequence derives from a woman aged 18-30 years who had recovered from COVID-19.

The CDR3 is CASTRAGTPNTEAFF. The CDR3 nucleotides are TGTGCCAGCACTCGCGCCGGGACACCGAACACTGAAGCTTTCTTT. The chain couples TRBV28 to TRBJ1-1; D might be TRBD1 (6 bases). Germline-derived CDR1 and CDR2 are MDHEN and SYDVKM. This CDR3 is 15 amino acids long. V was pared by 7 bases and J by 1 base, with 16 bases between. Supplemented by reference TRBV28 and TRBJ1-1, the full variable domain reads DVKVTQSSRYLVKRTGEKVFLECVQDMDHENMFWYRQDPGLGLRLIYFSYDVKMKEKGDIPEGYSVSREKKERFSLILESASTNQTSMYLCASTRAGTPNTEAFFGQGTRLTVV.